The 6 T cell receptor beta chains given below trace back to one sample, sequenced in a study of molecular identifiers for immune sequencing clone quantification. In TCRdb, the PCR reads were re-called with MiXCR into one record per CDR3 protein. The sample contains 550,000 to 750,000 distinct CDR3 sequences, 20% of which appear only once. Sequenced input: naive CD8+ T cells from blood, with Jurkat cell RNA spiked in. The subset here: FACS-sorted CD8+CD4-CCR7+CD45RA+ naive T cells. The receptors come from a human donor in good health. Some libraries in this study had Jurkat cell RNA spiked in.

This clonotype occurred a few times. The gene calls are TRBV27 and TRBJ1-6; D is perhaps TRBD1 (6 bases). CDR1 is MNHEY, CDR2 SMNVEV, per germline (reference sequence). This CDR3 contains 16 residues. V was shortened by 5 bases and J by 6 bases, with 17 bases between the two germline ends. The CDR3 DNA follows: TGTGCCAGCAGTCCAGGGGTGACACTGCCTAATTCACCCCTCCACTTT. Its protein is CASSPGVTLPNSPLHF.

This clonotype was recorded at least ten times. V is TRBV6-5 and J is TRBJ2-7; D call uncertain. Trimming cost V 6 bases and J 5 bases, with 11 bases left between them. This CDR3 region has 12 residues. Germline CDR1 is MNHEY and CDR2 is SVGAGI. CDR3 sequence (DNA): TGTGCCAGCAGCCCGGCGGATGACGAGCAGTACTTC. This sequence encodes CASSPADDEQYF.

The chain recombines TRBV24-1 with TRBJ2-5, with 9 nucleotides matching TRBD2. The CDR3 is made up of 15 amino acids. CDR1 is KGHDR and CDR2 is SFDVKD in the germline V gene. The V segment lost 5 bases and the J segment 4 bases; nucleotides outside the gene matches: 7. This CDR3 is CATSVIAGAIETQYF. CDR3 DNA: TGTGCCACCAGTGTTATAGCGGGAGCGATAGAGACCCAGTACTTC.

The chain is built from TRBV4-1 and TRBJ2-2, with 10 bases identical to TRBD1. Looked up from germline, CDR1 is MGHRA and CDR2 is YSYEKL. V shed 4 bases, J shed 4 bases, and the junction held 3 bases outside the gene matches. The CDR3 totals 15 residues. The CDR3 region is CASSPRTGGTGELFF. The CDR3, as DNA: TGCGCCAGCAGCCCGAGGACAGGGGGCACCGGGGAGCTGTTTTTT.

This clonotype appeared many times. This chain connects TRBV7-9 to TRBJ2-5; 11 nucleotides match TRBD1. The germline V gene encodes CDR1 SEHNR and CDR2 FQNEAQ (reference sequence). The CDR3 has 16 residues. The V segment lost 5 bases and the J segment 2 bases; nucleotides outside the gene matches: 7. The CDR3 coding sequence is TGTGCCAGCAGCCGTCGGACAGGGGGCTTACAAGAGACCCAGTACTTC. The encoded protein is CASSRRTGGLQETQYF.

This clonotype showed up just a few times. The V call is TRBV9, the J call TRBJ2-7, with 8 bases lining up with TRBD1. Germline CDR1 and CDR2: SGDLS and YYNGEE. The V and J ends lost 0 bases and 2 bases, in that order; junction bases with no gene match: 4. The CDR3 is 15 residues long. The CDR3 DNA reads TGTGCCAGCAGCGTAGGACAGGGGATTGCCTACGAGCAGTACTTC. Encoded protein: CASSVGQGIAYEQYF.